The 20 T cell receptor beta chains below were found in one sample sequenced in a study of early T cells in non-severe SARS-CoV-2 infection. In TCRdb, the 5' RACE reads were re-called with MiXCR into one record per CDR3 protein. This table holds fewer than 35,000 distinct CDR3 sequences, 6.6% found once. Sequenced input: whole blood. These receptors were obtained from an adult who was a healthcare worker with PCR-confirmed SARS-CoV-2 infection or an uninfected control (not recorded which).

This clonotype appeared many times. CDR3 sequence (DNA): TGTGCCAGCAGCTTGCCGCAATACAATGAGCAGTTCTTC. Its translation: CASSLPQYNEQFF. The chain carries TRBV5-5 and TRBJ2-1; D remains unclear. Trimming shortened V by 1 base and J by 4 bases, and 6 bases separated the two germline ends. Germline-derived CDR1 and CDR2 are SGHKS and YYEKEE (reference sequence). CDR3 size: 13 residues. Complete variable domain (other parts from reference TRBV5-5 and TRBJ2-1): DAGVTQSPTHLIKTRGQQVTLRCSPISGHKSVSWYQQVLGQGPQFIFQYYEKEERGRGNFPDRFSARQFPNYSSELNVNALLLGDSALYLCASSLPQYNEQFFGPGTRLTVL.

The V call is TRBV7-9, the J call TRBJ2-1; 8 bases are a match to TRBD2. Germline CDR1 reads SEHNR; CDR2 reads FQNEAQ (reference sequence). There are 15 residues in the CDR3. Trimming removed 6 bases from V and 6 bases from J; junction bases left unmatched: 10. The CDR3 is CASSPSREASNEQFF. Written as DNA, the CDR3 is TGTGCCAGCAGTCCCTCGCGGGAGGCTTCCAATGAGCAGTTCTTC.

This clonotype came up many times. The CDR3 spells CASSQSGGSSYEQYF. The CDR3 DNA reads TGTGCCAGCAGCCAAAGCGGGGGATCGTCCTACGAGCAGTACTTC. This sequence joins TRBV7-2 and TRBJ2-7; 8 bases match TRBD2. CDR3 length: 15 amino acids. Losses at the gene ends were 5 bases for V and 1 base for J; bases not matched to a gene: 7. CDR1 and CDR2 from the germline V gene are SGHTA and FQGNSA.

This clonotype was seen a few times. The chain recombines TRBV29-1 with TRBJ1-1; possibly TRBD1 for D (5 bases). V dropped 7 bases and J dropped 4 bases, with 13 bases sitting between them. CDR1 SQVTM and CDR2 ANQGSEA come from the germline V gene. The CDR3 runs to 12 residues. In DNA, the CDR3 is TGCAGCGGGAGGTGGGGGAGCACTGAAGCTTTCTTT. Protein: CSGRWGSTEAFF.

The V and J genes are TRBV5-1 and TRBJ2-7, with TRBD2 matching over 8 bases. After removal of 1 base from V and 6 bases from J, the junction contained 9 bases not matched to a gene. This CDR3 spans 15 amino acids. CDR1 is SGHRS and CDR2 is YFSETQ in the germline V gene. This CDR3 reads CASSLQSGGPIEQYF. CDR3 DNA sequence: TGCGCCAGCAGCTTGCAGTCGGGAGGGCCGATCGAGCAGTACTTC.

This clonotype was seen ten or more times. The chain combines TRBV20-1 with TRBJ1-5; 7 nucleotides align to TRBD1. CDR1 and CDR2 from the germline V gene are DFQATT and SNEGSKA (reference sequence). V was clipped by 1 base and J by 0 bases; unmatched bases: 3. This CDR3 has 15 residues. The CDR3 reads CSARGTGLSNQPQHF. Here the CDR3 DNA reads TGCAGTGCTAGAGGGACAGGCCTTAGCAATCAGCCCCAGCATTTT.

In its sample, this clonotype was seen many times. The CDR3 sequence: CSVVGPSGSGNEQFF. CDR3 coding DNA: TGCAGCGTTGTAGGCCCTAGCGGGAGTGGCAATGAGCAGTTCTTC. The rearrangement links TRBV29-1 to TRBJ2-1; TRBD2 matches at 10 bases. The V gene end was trimmed by 4 bases and the J gene end by 6 bases; junction bases not matched to a gene: 9. This CDR3 contains 15 residues. Germline V gives CDR1 SQVTM, CDR2 ANQGSEA.

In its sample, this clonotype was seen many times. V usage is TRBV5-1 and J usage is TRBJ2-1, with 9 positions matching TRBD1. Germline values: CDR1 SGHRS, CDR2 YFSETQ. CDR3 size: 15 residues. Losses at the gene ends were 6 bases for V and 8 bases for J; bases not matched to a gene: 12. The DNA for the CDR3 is TGCGCCAGCAACCCGGGACAGGGTTCCGCGGATGAGCAGTTCTTC. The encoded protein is CASNPGQGSADEQFF.

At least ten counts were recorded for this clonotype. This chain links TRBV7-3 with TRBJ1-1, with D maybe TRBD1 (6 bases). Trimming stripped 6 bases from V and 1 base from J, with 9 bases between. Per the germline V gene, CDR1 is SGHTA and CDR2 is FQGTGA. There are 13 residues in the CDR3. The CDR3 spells CASSGQPNTEAFF. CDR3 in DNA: TGTGCCAGCAGTGGACAGCCGAACACTGAAGCTTTCTTT.

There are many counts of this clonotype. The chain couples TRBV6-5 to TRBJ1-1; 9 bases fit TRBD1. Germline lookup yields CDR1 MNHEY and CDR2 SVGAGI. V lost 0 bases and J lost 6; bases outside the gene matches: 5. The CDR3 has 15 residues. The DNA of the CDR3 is TGTGCCAGCAGTTACTCGGACAGGGGAGTCCCTGAAGCTTTCTTT. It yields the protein CASSYSDRGVPEAFF.

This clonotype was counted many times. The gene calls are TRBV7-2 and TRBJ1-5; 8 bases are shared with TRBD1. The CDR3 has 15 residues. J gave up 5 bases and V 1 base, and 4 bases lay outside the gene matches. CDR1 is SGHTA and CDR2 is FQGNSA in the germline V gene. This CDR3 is CASSLGDRPHQPQHF. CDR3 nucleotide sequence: TGTGCCAGCAGCTTAGGGGACAGGCCTCATCAGCCCCAGCATTTT. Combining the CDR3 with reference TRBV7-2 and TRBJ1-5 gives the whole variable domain GAGVSQSPSNKVTEKGKDVELRCDPISGHTALYWYRQSLGQGLEFLIYFQGNSAPDKSGLPSDRFSAERTGGSVSTLTIQRTQQEDSAVYLCASSLGDRPHQPQHFGDGTRLSIL.

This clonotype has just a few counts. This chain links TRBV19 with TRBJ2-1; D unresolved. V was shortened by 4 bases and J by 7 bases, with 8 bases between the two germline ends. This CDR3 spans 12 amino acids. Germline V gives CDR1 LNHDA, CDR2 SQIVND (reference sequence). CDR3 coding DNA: TGTGCCAGTAGTAGGGAAGGAAATGAGCAGTTCTTC. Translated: CASSREGNEQFF.

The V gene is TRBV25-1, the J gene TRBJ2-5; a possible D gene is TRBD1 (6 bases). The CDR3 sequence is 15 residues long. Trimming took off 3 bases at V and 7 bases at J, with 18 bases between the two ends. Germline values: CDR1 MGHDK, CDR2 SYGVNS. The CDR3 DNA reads TGTGCCAGCAGTGACGGACAGTCCGGCGAGGGGACCCAGTACTTC. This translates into CASSDGQSGEGTQYF.

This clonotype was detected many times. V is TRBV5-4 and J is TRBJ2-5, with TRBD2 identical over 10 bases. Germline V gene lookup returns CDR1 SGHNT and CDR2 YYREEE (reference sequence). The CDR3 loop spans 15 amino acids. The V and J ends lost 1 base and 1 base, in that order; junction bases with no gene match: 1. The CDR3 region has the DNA TGTGCCAGCAGCTTGCCTAGCGGGAGCCAAGAGACCCAGTACTTC. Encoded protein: CASSLPSGSQETQYF.

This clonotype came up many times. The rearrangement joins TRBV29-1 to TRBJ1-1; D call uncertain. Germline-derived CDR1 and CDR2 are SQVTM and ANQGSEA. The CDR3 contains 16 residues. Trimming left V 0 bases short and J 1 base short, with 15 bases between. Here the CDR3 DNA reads TGCAGCGTTGAAGATCGGCTCGTCACAGCGAACACTGAAGCTTTCTTT. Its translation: CSVEDRLVTANTEAFF.

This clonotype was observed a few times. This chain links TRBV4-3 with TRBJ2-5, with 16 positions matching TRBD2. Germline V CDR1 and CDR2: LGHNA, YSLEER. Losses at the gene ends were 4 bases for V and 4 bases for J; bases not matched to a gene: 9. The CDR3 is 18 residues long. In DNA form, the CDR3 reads TGCGCCAGCAGCCTGGGACTAGCGGGAGGGCCCGAGCTAGAGACCCAGTACTTC. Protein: CASSLGLAGGPELETQYF.

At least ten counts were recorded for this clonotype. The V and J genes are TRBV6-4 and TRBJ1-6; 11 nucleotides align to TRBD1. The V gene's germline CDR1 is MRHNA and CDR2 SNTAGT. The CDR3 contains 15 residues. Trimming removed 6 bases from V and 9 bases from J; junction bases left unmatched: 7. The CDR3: CASSVRDRGISPLHF. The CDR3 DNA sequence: TGTGCCAGCAGCGTACGGGACAGGGGGATTTCACCCCTCCACTTT.

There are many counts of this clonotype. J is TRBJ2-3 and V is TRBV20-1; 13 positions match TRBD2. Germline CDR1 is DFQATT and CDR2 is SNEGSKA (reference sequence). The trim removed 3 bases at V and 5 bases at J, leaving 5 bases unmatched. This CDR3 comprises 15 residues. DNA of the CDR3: TGCAGTGCTAGGGAACTAGCGGGAGGGGGAGATACGCAGTATTTT. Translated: CSARELAGGGDTQYF.

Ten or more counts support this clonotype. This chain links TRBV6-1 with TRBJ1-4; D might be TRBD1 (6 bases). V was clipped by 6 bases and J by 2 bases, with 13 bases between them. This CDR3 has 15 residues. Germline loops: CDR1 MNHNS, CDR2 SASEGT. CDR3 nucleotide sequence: TGTGCCAGCAGGCACAGGGAAGCGACTAATGAAAAACTGTTTTTT. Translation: CASRHREATNEKLFF.

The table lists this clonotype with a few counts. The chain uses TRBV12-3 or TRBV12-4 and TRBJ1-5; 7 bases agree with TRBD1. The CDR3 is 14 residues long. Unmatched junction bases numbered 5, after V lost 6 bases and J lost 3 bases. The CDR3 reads CASRSTGFNQPQHF. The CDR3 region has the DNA TGTGCCAGCAGGTCGACAGGGTTCAATCAGCCCCAGCATTTT.